Presented here are 28 T cell receptor beta chains from one specimen sequenced in a study of blood T cells in healthy people across ages (dated by TCRdb to the mid-2010s). The method behind the library was 5' RACE. Sequencing was performed on an Illumina HiSeq 2500. The second PCR ran for roughly 6 to 11 cycles and used a J-beta primer mix along with a sample-barcoded 5' primer. TCRdb handled the public reads itself, with Q25 trimming in fastp and clone calling in MiXCR, and kept productive beta chains. CDR3 protein sequences are deduplicated, and each keeps its most common genes and DNA. Here the sample has around 650,000 distinct CDR3 sequences; approximately 40% occur a single time. Approximately 29% of the sample rests with the top ten. Sequenced: blood. The source is an older man in good health.

The rearrangement links TRBV7-9 to TRBJ1-1; weak D call: TRBD1 (5 bases). Germline CDR1 and CDR2: SEHNR and FQNEAQ (reference sequence). There are 12 residues in the CDR3. V shed 1 base and J shed 7 bases, with 7 bases lying between them. The CDR3 is CASSLGDGEAFF. CDR3 DNA: TGTGCCAGCAGCTTAGGGGACGGTGAAGCTTTCTTT.

The V and J genes are TRBV20-1 and TRBJ2-7, with a tentative D call TRBD1 (6 bases). The CDR3 has 13 residues. The V end was cut by 0 bases, the J end by 5 bases, with 11 bases between. Germline CDR1 is DFQATT and CDR2 is SNEGSKA (reference sequence). CDR3 DNA: TGCAGTGCTAGAGACCATAGACAGGACGAGCAGTACTTC. Translated: CSARDHRQDEQYF.

The chain recombines TRBV20-1 with TRBJ2-5, with a tentative D call TRBD1 (6 bases). Germline V lookup: CDR1 DFQATT, CDR2 SNEGSKA (reference sequence). The V end was cut by 5 bases, the J end by 2 bases, with 15 bases between. This CDR3 is 14 amino acids long. The CDR3 DNA reads TGCAGTGCTGACCGGGACACTGAGCAAGAGACCCAGTACTTC. This sequence encodes CSADRDTEQETQYF.

The V call is TRBV28, the J call TRBJ2-7; 8 bases fit TRBD1. V gave up 7 bases and J gave up 5 bases; unmatched junction bases: 10. The CDR3 consists of 14 residues. CDR1 and CDR2 (germline): MDHEN, SYDVKM. The CDR3 loop is CASTGGQGRNEQYF. In DNA, the CDR3 is TGTGCCAGCACCGGTGGACAGGGAAGAAACGAGCAGTACTTC.

This clonotype appeared a few times. Germline is not matched at one junction end, which may reflect a read error. The chain uses TRBV7-9 and TRBJ2-1; D perhaps matches TRBD2 (6 bases). The CDR3 has 14 residues. CDR1 is SEHNR and CDR2 is FQNEAQ in the germline V gene (reference sequence). CDR3 amino acids: CASSLFTQRAERFF. The CDR3 nucleotides read TGTGCCAGCAGCCTGTTCACCCAGCGGGCCGAGCGGTTCTTC.

This clonotype appeared a few times. The rearrangement links TRBV7-2 to TRBJ2-5; TRBD2 aligns across 8 bases. Per the germline V gene, CDR1 is SGHTA and CDR2 is FQGNSA. V dropped 2 bases and J dropped 2; count of bases not matched to a gene: 13. This CDR3 is 18 amino acids long. For the CDR3, the DNA is TGTGCCAGCAGCTTATCCCGGGGGGGAGCGGGACTTCAAGAGACCCAGTACTTC. Amino acid sequence: CASSLSRGGAGLQETQYF.

The chain is built from TRBV6-2 or TRBV6-3 and TRBJ1-5; D is perhaps TRBD1 (5 bases). The CDR3 runs 14 residues. Per the germline V gene, CDR1 is MNHEY and CDR2 is SVGEGT. Between the trimmed V and J ends, which lost 5 bases and 6 bases, there was a span of 14 bases. The CDR3 DNA reads as TGTGCCAGCAGTGGCGGAGGGGTCAGTCAGCCCCAGCATTTT. Translated: CASSGGGVSQPQHF.

The rearrangement links TRBV20-1 to TRBJ2-3; D remains ambiguous. V gave up 4 bases and J gave up 2 bases, with 1 base separating them. The CDR3 totals 10 residues. Germline-derived CDR1 and CDR2 are DFQATT and SNEGSKA (reference sequence). The CDR3 DNA reads as TGCAGTGCTACCACAGATACGCAGTATTTT. This sequence encodes CSATTDTQYF.

Concerning this clonotype: This may be a read error, as it is one base from a much larger clone. J is TRBJ2-1 and V is TRBV20-1, with D unresolved. The V end lost 1 base, the J end lost 10 bases, and 8 bases lay between the germline ends. The CDR3 has 11 amino acids. Germline assignment: CDR1 DFQATT and CDR2 SNEGSKA (reference sequence). CDR3 protein: CSARGQYEQFF. The CDR3 region has the DNA TGCAGTGCTAGAGGACAATACGAGCAGTTCTTC.

In this sample, this clonotype turned up many times. The chain uses TRBV6-6 and TRBJ2-3, with 7 bases that match TRBD1. The V gene end was trimmed by 2 bases and the J gene end by 1 base; junction bases not matched to a gene: 9. The length of the CDR3 is 17 residues. From germline, CDR1 is MNHNY and CDR2 SVGAGI (reference sequence). The CDR3 coding sequence is TGTGCCAGCAGTTACGACAGGGACAGACGACGCACAGATACGCAGTATTTT. Protein: CASSYDRDRRRTDTQYF.

This rearrangement joins TRBV10-1 to TRBJ2-5, with TRBD2 matching 8 bases. This CDR3 has 15 residues. Per germline, CDR1 WNHNN and CDR2 SYGVQD (reference sequence). J lost 1 base, V lost 3 bases, and 4 bases had no gene match. This CDR3 reads CASSDGLAPQETQYF. The CDR3 DNA follows: TGCGCCAGCAGTGATGGACTAGCACCCCAAGAGACCCAGTACTTC.

V gene TRBV24-1 combines with J gene TRBJ2-7; D is uncertain. The J call may be incorrect, as the DNA end agrees better with TRBJ2-5. Germline V gene sequence: CDR1 KGHDR, CDR2 SFDVKD. The CDR3 is 12 residues long. CDR3 amino acids: CATSESGETQYF. CDR3 sequence (DNA): TGTGCCACCAGTGAGAGTGGGGAGACCCAGTACTTC.

This sequence joins TRBV7-6 and TRBJ2-7, with a tentative D call TRBD2 (5 bases). V dropped 2 bases and J dropped 7 bases, with 15 bases sitting between them. Germline V gives CDR1 SGHVS, CDR2 FNYEAQ. CDR3 size: 14 residues. The CDR3 loop is CASSLYEGGNEQYF. In DNA form, the CDR3 reads TGTGCCAGCAGCTTATATGAGGGTGGCAATGAGCAGTACTTC.

This clonotype appeared a few times. The J gene is TRBJ2-3, the V gene TRBV12-3 or TRBV12-4; either TRBD1 or TRBD2 may fit D (5 bases each). CDR3 size: 17 residues. Trimming pared 6 bases from V and 0 bases from J, leaving 19 bases between. The CDR3 sequence: CASRPRGPPRSTDTQYF. CDR3 DNA: TGTGCCAGCAGACCCCGGGGCCCCCCCAGAAGCACAGATACGCAGTATTTT.

This chain connects TRBV29-1 to TRBJ2-1; D is undetermined. The CDR3 spans 12 residues. From germline, CDR1 is SQVTM and CDR2 ANQGSEA. V lost 6 bases and J lost 10, with 16 bases in between. This CDR3 reads CSVRDRNYEQFF. The CDR3 bases are TGCAGCGTAAGAGACCGGAACTACGAGCAGTTCTTC.

This chain connects TRBV20-1 to TRBJ1-1; unclear D gene. The germline V and J ends were trimmed by 1 base and 5 bases, with 5 bases remaining between them. Germline V gene data show CDR1 as DFQATT and CDR2 as SNEGSKA (reference sequence). The CDR3 sequence is 11 residues long. CDR3 residues: CSARGWTEAFF. The CDR3 bases are TGCAGTGCTAGAGGGTGGACTGAAGCTTTCTTT.

This sequence joins TRBV28 and TRBJ2-6; a weak D match, TRBD2 (5 bases). The V gene lost 8 bases and the J gene lost 3 bases, with 14 bases spanning the gap. The CDR3 extends over 15 amino acids. Germline lookup yields CDR1 MDHEN and CDR2 SYDVKM. The CDR3 reads CASRPGSGGANVLTF. Written as DNA, the CDR3 is TGTGCCAGCCGTCCGGGGTCCGGTGGGGCCAACGTCCTGACTTTC.

The gene calls are TRBV25-1 and TRBJ2-7; TRBD1 aligns across 7 bases. Trimming at V came to 1 base and at J to 5 bases, leaving 8 bases not matched to a gene. This CDR3 is built from 15 residues. In germline, CDR1 is MGHDK, CDR2 SYGVNS. CDR3 residues: CASSESHRGNDEQYF. The CDR3 region has the DNA TGTGCCAGCAGTGAATCCCACAGGGGAAACGACGAGCAGTACTTC.

V gene TRBV6-2 or TRBV6-3 combines with J gene TRBJ2-3, with D possibly matching TRBD2 (6 bases). Per the germline V gene, CDR1 is MNHEY and CDR2 is SVGEGT. Trimming pared 0 bases from V and 0 bases from J, leaving 13 bases between. The CDR3 consists of 17 residues. The CDR3 spells CASSYSKVAGSTDTQYF. CDR3 DNA: TGTGCCAGCAGTTACTCGAAGGTCGCGGGGAGCACAGATACGCAGTATTTT.

This clonotype was picked up a small number of times. This sequence joins TRBV6-5 and TRBJ2-1; 10 bases line up with TRBD1. The germline gives CDR1 MNHEY, CDR2 SVGAGI. This CDR3 comprises 14 residues. V lost 8 bases, J lost 7 bases, and 8 bases stayed unmatched. CDR3 loop: CASARDRGLNEQFF. CDR3 bases: TGTGCCAGCGCCCGGGACAGGGGATTGAATGAGCAGTTCTTC.

The V call is TRBV20-1, the J call TRBJ2-7; 13 bases line up with TRBD2. The V gene's germline CDR1 is DFQATT and CDR2 SNEGSKA (reference sequence). The CDR3 contains 14 residues. V lost 4 bases and J lost 3; bases outside the gene matches: 3. CDR3 coding DNA: TGCAGTGCTAAGGGACTAGCGGGACTCTACGAGCAGTACTTC. Protein: CSAKGLAGLYEQYF.

J is TRBJ2-5 and V is TRBV4-2, with D possibly TRBD1 on 6 matching bases. Trimming cost V 1 base and J 0 bases, with 15 bases left between them. Per the germline V gene, CDR1 is LGHNA and CDR2 is YNFKEQ. The CDR3 is 17 amino acids. CDR3 amino acids: CASSQGLGRGYQETQYF. CDR3 in DNA: TGTGCCAGCAGCCAAGGCTTGGGTAGGGGGTACCAAGAGACCCAGTACTTC.

This clonotype was recorded a few times. The gene calls are TRBV20-1 and TRBJ2-5; no firm D call. V was shortened by 2 bases and J by 3 bases, with 10 bases between the two germline ends. The CDR3 has 13 residues. Germline V lookup: CDR1 DFQATT, CDR2 SNEGSKA (reference sequence). CDR3 nucleotide sequence: TGCAGTGCTAGATCCGGACGGGAAGAGACCCAGTACTTC. It is translated as CSARSGREETQYF.

The V and J genes are TRBV9 and TRBJ2-2; TRBD2 matches at 8 bases. J was trimmed by 1 base and V by 3 bases; bases with no gene match: 2. Looked up from germline, CDR1 is SGDLS and CDR2 is YYNGEE. The CDR3 is 15 residues long. CDR3 in amino acids: CASSGSGRNTGELFF. CDR3 nucleotides: TGTGCCAGCAGCGGCAGCGGGAGGAACACCGGGGAGCTGTTTTTT.

Concerning this clonotype: This clone may be a read error of a much larger clone one base away. The chain joins TRBV29-1 to TRBJ2-6, with TRBD2 matching over 8 bases. There are 19 residues in the CDR3. Germline V gene sequence: CDR1 SQVTM, CDR2 ANQGSEA. DNA of the CDR3: TGCAGCGTTGAAGATCGGACGGCCAGCGGGAGTTACGGGGCCAACGCCCTGACTTTC. Translation gives CSVEDRTASGSYGANALTF.

This clonotype has a handful of counts. The J gene is TRBJ2-2, the V gene TRBV7-9; D is unclear. The length of the CDR3 is 16 residues. Between the trimmed V and J ends, which lost 3 bases and 1 base, there was a span of 12 bases. Germline CDR1 is SEHNR and CDR2 is FQNEAQ (reference sequence). CDR3: CASSLIRAVNTGELFF. The CDR3, as DNA: TGTGCCAGCAGCTTGATTCGGGCGGTGAACACCGGGGAGCTGTTTTTT.

In this sample, this clonotype turned up many times. The chain is built from TRBV25-1 and TRBJ2-7; tentatively, D is TRBD2 (6 bases). This CDR3 spans 16 amino acids. V shed 4 bases and J shed 2 bases, with 18 bases lying between them. Looked up from germline, CDR1 is MGHDK and CDR2 is SYGVNS. The CDR3 bases are TGTGCCAGCAGTGCCCCGGGACTGGGCGGAACCTACGAGCAGTACTTC. Its translation: CASSAPGLGGTYEQYF.

A word on this clonotype: The junction shows a germline mismatch at one end, possibly a read error. This rearrangement joins TRBV7-9 to TRBJ2-7; 9 bases agree with TRBD2. The J call is uncertain, as TRBJ2-5 better fits the DNA end. The CDR3 is 15 residues long. The germline V gene encodes CDR1 SEHNR and CDR2 FQNEAQ (reference sequence). DNA of the CDR3: TGTGCCAGCGGCTTCCCGACTAGCGGACAAGAGACCCAGTACTTC. This translates into CASGFPTSGQETQYF.